The 32 T cell receptor beta chains in this list originate from one sample, sequenced in a study of blood T cell repertoires in COVID-19. Sequencing used immunoSEQ multiplex PCR; TCRdb keeps in-frame clones, though not all of them. Among about 520,000 clones, approximately 83% were seen once, and the ten largest hold about 3%. Input material: peripheral blood. These receptors came from a human donor in a cohort sampled during active COVID-19.

The V and J genes are TRBV23-1 and TRBJ1-2; 7 bases match TRBD1. TRBV23-1 falls under the ORF class, with uncertain function. The CDR3 has 19 amino acids. V lost 0 bases, J lost 1 base, and 14 bases stayed unmatched. In DNA, the CDR3 is TGCGCCAGCAGTCAATCGGTAAATTTCCGGGACAGCTATAACTATGGCTACACCTTC. This sequence encodes CASSQSVNFRDSYNYGYTF.

This clone was seen a single time. V gene TRBV18 combines with J gene TRBJ2-1; the match to TRBD1 covers 8 bases. This CDR3 is built from 14 residues. V dropped 6 bases and J dropped 7; count of bases not matched to a gene: 8. Germline loops: CDR1 KGHSH, CDR2 LQKENI. The CDR3 region is CASSPGQATNEQFF. CDR3 sequence (DNA): TGTGCCAGCTCGCCGGGACAGGCCACTAATGAGCAGTTCTTC.

This clone was seen only once. V gene TRBV7-9 combines with J gene TRBJ1-2; D not resolved. Germline CDR1 is SEHNR and CDR2 is FQNEAQ (reference sequence). The V and J ends lost 5 bases and 0 bases respectively, with 19 bases between them. This CDR3 region has 17 residues. The CDR3 sequence: CASSLLPDGRANYGYTF. CDR3 coding DNA: TGTGCCAGCAGCCTCCTCCCCGACGGCCGGGCTAACTATGGCTACACCTTC.

A remark on this clone: Within the sample, other DNA sequences also encode this same CDR3. The chain combines TRBV19 with TRBJ1-5, with 8 bases that match TRBD1. Unmatched junction bases numbered 4, after V lost 1 base and J lost 5 bases. Germline CDR1 is LNHDA and CDR2 is SQIVND (reference sequence). This CDR3 region has 15 residues. CDR3 protein: CASSIGPGGYQPQHF. The CDR3 DNA sequence: TGTGCCAGTAGTATAGGTCCAGGGGGCTATCAGCCCCAGCATTTT. Complete variable domain (other parts from reference TRBV19 and TRBJ1-5): DGGITQSPKYLFRKEGQNVTLSCEQNLNHDAMYWYRQDPGQGLRLIYYSQIVNDFQKGDIAEGYSVSREKKESFPLTVTSAQKNPTAFYLCASSIGPGGYQPQHFGDGTRLSIL.

The chain is built from TRBV7-9 and TRBJ2-1; 7 positions agree with TRBD1. V was pared by 5 bases and J by 2 bases, with 12 bases of the junction left unmatched. The CDR3 is made up of 17 amino acids. Germline V gene data show CDR1 as SEHNR and CDR2 as FQNEAQ (reference sequence). The CDR3 loop reads CASSKSDREFAYNEQFF. Here the CDR3 DNA reads TGTGCCAGCAGCAAATCCGACAGGGAGTTCGCCTACAATGAGCAGTTCTTC.

The rearrangement joins TRBV14 to TRBJ2-1; TRBD2 is a possible D gene (6 bases). The CDR3 sequence is 12 residues long. Per the germline V gene, CDR1 is SGHDN and CDR2 is FVKESK. The DNA of the CDR3 is TGTGCTAGCGGACGGGAGAAGTATGAGCAGTTCTTC. Translated, it gives CASGREKYEQFF.

The chain links TRBV5-1 to TRBJ2-7; 10 bases match TRBD2. There are 15 residues in the CDR3. J was trimmed by 4 bases and V by 0 bases; bases with no gene match: 4. Germline loops: CDR1 SGHRS, CDR2 YFSETQ. For the CDR3, the DNA is TGCGCCAGCAGCTTGGTTGGGACTAGCGAGTACGAGCAGTACTTC. Its translation is CASSLVGTSEYEQYF.

The chain is built from TRBV10-3 and TRBJ2-2; 7 bases agree with TRBD1. Germline V gene sequence: CDR1 ENHRY, CDR2 SYGVKD. V shed 4 bases, J shed 8 bases, and the junction held 7 bases outside the gene matches. CDR3 length: 14 amino acids. CDR3 amino acids: CAISGLTGEGELFF. CDR3 DNA sequence: TGTGCCATCAGTGGCCTTACAGGGGAGGGGGAGCTGTTTTTT.

The rearrangement joins TRBV12-5 to TRBJ2-5; 7 nucleotides agree with TRBD2. V shed 4 bases and J 4 bases; nucleotides not matched to a gene: 9. The CDR3 consists of 15 residues. Germline V gene sequence: CDR1 LGHNT, CDR2 FRNRAP. The CDR3 sequence is CASGYRGEAGETQYF. The CDR3 coding sequence is TGTGCTAGTGGTTATCGGGGGGAAGCGGGAGAGACCCAGTACTTC.

The genes are TRBV5-4 and TRBJ2-3, with unresolved D. The germline gives CDR1 SGHNT, CDR2 YYREEE (reference sequence). The V end was cut by 1 base, the J end by 4 bases, with 7 bases between. CDR3 length equals 13 residues. CDR3 sequence reads: CASSLRVPDTQYF. CDR3 DNA: TGTGCCAGCAGCTTGCGGGTCCCAGATACGCAGTATTTT.

V and J are TRBV7-2 and TRBJ1-1; tentatively, D is TRBD1 (5 bases). Trimming pared 6 bases from V and 4 bases from J, leaving 15 bases between. CDR1 SGHTA and CDR2 FQGNSA come from the germline V gene. This CDR3 spans 14 amino acids. CDR3 protein: CASRGGFMGTEAFF. CDR3 bases: TGTGCCAGCAGGGGGGGGTTTATGGGCACTGAAGCTTTCTTT.

CDR3 DNA: TGTGCCAGTACCGTGCGGGGGGGCGCTCGTCAGCCCCAGCATTTT. It codes for CASTVRGGARQPQHF. J is TRBJ1-5 and V is TRBV19, with D tentatively TRBD1 (6 bases). Per germline, CDR1 LNHDA and CDR2 SQIVND (reference sequence). Between the trimmed V and J ends, which lost 7 bases and 6 bases, there was a span of 19 bases. This CDR3 has 15 residues.

The J gene is TRBJ2-2, the V gene TRBV6-5, with 7 bases matching TRBD2. This CDR3 region has 13 residues. Germline lookup yields CDR1 MNHEY and CDR2 SVGAGI. The V gene end was trimmed by 4 bases and the J gene end by 7 bases; junction bases not matched to a gene: 3. The DNA of the CDR3 is TGTGCCAGCAGTTGGGAGGGAGGCGGGGAGCTGTTTTTT. Translated, it gives CASSWEGGGELFF.

V is TRBV30 and J is TRBJ1-3; 9 nucleotides agree with TRBD1. The CDR3 has 15 amino acids. Losses at the gene ends were 2 bases for V and 2 bases for J; bases not matched to a gene: 4. The germline gives CDR1 GTSNPN, CDR2 SVGIG (reference sequence). CDR3 nucleotide sequence: TGTGCCTGGAGTCGGGACAGGGTGACTGGAAACACCATATATTTT. Translating gives CAWSRDRVTGNTIYF.

V and J are TRBV25-1 and TRBJ1-1; D may be TRBD1 (6 bases). This CDR3 has 15 residues. V dropped 2 bases and J dropped 1 base, with 11 bases sitting between them. Germline-derived CDR1 and CDR2 are MGHDK and SYGVNS. The CDR3: CASSEPTRGNTEAFF. The CDR3 DNA reads TGTGCCAGCAGTGAACCCACCAGGGGGAACACTGAAGCTTTCTTT. Supplemented by reference TRBV25-1 and TRBJ1-1, the full variable domain reads EADIYQTPRYLVIGTGKKITLECSQTMGHDKMYWYQQDPGMELHLIHYSYGVNSTEKGDLSSESTVSRIRTEHFPLTLESARPSHTSQYLCASSEPTRGNTEAFFGQGTRLTVV.

This chain connects TRBV4-2 to TRBJ2-1; possible D gene TRBD2, 6 bases. With 3 bases removed from V and 1 base from J, the gap between germline ends came to 13 bases. This CDR3 has 16 residues. Germline CDR1 is LGHNA and CDR2 is YNFKEQ. Here the CDR3 DNA reads TGTGCCAGCAGCCATGGGGCGGGAAATTCCTACAATGAGCAGTTCTTC. This gives the protein CASSHGAGNSYNEQFF.

The chain has TRBV19 and TRBJ2-5, with 7 positions matching TRBD1. Germline CDR1 is LNHDA and CDR2 is SQIVND (reference sequence). Trimming cost V 5 bases and J 5 bases; bases outside gene matches: 8. CDR3 length equals 14 residues. CDR3 in amino acids: CASSPTMGQETQYF. DNA for the CDR3: TGTGCCAGTAGTCCTACTATGGGACAGGAGACCCAGTACTTC. Combining the CDR3 with reference TRBV19 and TRBJ2-5 gives the whole variable domain DGGITQSPKYLFRKEGQNVTLSCEQNLNHDAMYWYRQDPGQGLRLIYYSQIVNDFQKGDIAEGYSVSREKKESFPLTVTSAQKNPTAFYLCASSPTMGQETQYFGPGTRLLVL.

This clone was seen many times. This sequence joins TRBV7-2 and TRBJ1-4; D not resolved. The ends were cut back, 0 bases at V and 11 bases at J, with 13 bases in the middle. The CDR3 spans 14 residues. In germline, CDR1 is SGHTA, CDR2 FQGNSA. DNA for the CDR3: TGTGCCAGCAGCTTAGCGGTGGCAGGCAGTAAACTGTTTTTT. It yields the protein CASSLAVAGSKLFF. Based on the CDR3 plus reference TRBV7-2 and TRBJ1-4, the full variable domain is GAGVSQSPSNKVTEKGKDVELRCDPISGHTALYWYRQSLGQGLEFLIYFQGNSAPDKSGLPSDRFSAERTGGSVSTLTIQRTQQEDSAVYLCASSLAVAGSKLFFGSGTQLSVL.

This clone showed up just once. V is TRBV4-1 and J is TRBJ1-6, with 8 nucleotides matching TRBD1. The CDR3 extends over 14 amino acids. Germline V gene sequence: CDR1 MGHRA, CDR2 YSYEKL. The J segment lost 5 bases and the V segment lost 8 bases, leaving 5 bases of the junction unmatched. The CDR3 sequence is CASSTGQDNSPLHF. The CDR3 nucleotides read TGCGCCAGCTCAACGGGACAGGATAATTCACCCCTCCACTTT.

The chain has TRBV7-2 and TRBJ2-5, with D hard to call. V gave up 1 base and J gave up 4 bases, with 7 bases separating them. The CDR3 extends over 13 amino acids. The germline V gene has CDR1 SGHTA and CDR2 FQGNSA. The chain's CDR3 is CASSLDSSETQYF. Written as DNA, the CDR3 is TGTGCCAGCAGCTTAGACTCATCAGAGACCCAGTACTTC.

The chain joins TRBV9 to TRBJ2-1; 11 bases are a match to TRBD2. The germline V gene encodes CDR1 SGDLS and CDR2 YYNGEE. This CDR3 contains 16 residues. The junction had 3 bases not matched to a gene; V was cut back by 0 bases and J by 4 bases. The CDR3 DNA follows: TGTGCCAGCAGCGTAGGGGGGACTAGCGGATACAATGAGCAGTTCTTC. This translates into CASSVGGTSGYNEQFF.

The chain is built from TRBV2 and TRBJ2-3; 10 nucleotides line up with TRBD2. The CDR3 is 15 amino acids. Germline values: CDR1 SNHLY, CDR2 FYNNEI. The V gene end was trimmed by 6 bases and the J gene end by 4 bases; junction bases not matched to a gene: 7. CDR3 amino acids: CASRGLAGVADTQYF. CDR3 DNA: TGTGCCAGCAGGGGGCTAGCGGGAGTAGCAGATACGCAGTATTTT.

This clone was counted between two and nine times. The chain combines TRBV27 with TRBJ1-2; D is perhaps TRBD1 (5 bases). V shed 2 bases and J shed 1 base, with 14 bases lying between them. The CDR3 is 16 residues long. Germline V CDR1 and CDR2: MNHEY, SMNVEV (reference sequence). CDR3 nucleotides: TGTGCCAGCAGTTTAAGGGTAGGCAGGGATAACTATGGCTACACCTTC. This codes for CASSLRVGRDNYGYTF.

V is TRBV3-1 (or the pseudogene TRBV3-2) and J is TRBJ1-2, with D uncertain. V was cut by 4 bases and J by 8 bases, with 14 bases left in between. This CDR3 contains 13 residues. Germline CDR1 reads LGHDT; CDR2 reads YNNKEL (reference sequence). For the CDR3, the DNA is TGTGCCAGCAGCCCCCAGGCAGCCAGAGGCTACACCTTC. It yields the protein CASSPQAARGYTF.

The chain employs TRBV7-9 and TRBJ2-7; maybe TRBD1 (6 bases). Deletions cut 0 bases from V and 7 bases from J, with 19 bases between. The CDR3 is 16 amino acids. The germline CDR1 and CDR2 sequences are SEHNR and FQNEAQ (reference sequence). This CDR3 is CASSLALGTPQWEQYF. Written as DNA, the CDR3 is TGTGCCAGCAGCTTAGCTCTCGGGACACCTCAATGGGAGCAGTACTTC. The entire variable domain, with the rest obtained from reference TRBV7-9 and TRBJ2-7, is as follows: DTGVSQNPRHKITKRGQNVTFRCDPISEHNRLYWYRQTLGQGPEFLTYFQNEAQLEKSRLLSDRFSAERPKGSFSTLEIQRTEQGDSAMYLCASSLALGTPQWEQYFGPGTRLTVT.

The chain joins TRBV28 to TRBJ2-1; 7 nucleotides agree with TRBD1. Germline V lookup: CDR1 MDHEN, CDR2 SYDVKM. There are 17 residues in the CDR3. The V and J ends lost 5 bases and 4 bases, in that order; junction bases with no gene match: 14. The CDR3 region is CASSLAGDSRPYNEQFF. The CDR3 DNA is TGTGCCAGCAGTCTCGCAGGGGACAGTCGTCCTTACAATGAGCAGTTCTTC.

The CDR3 DNA reads as TGTGCCAGCAGCGGGACAGGGGGGTCCTACAATGAGCAGTTCTTC. It yields the protein CASSGTGGSYNEQFF. The chain links TRBV9 to TRBJ2-1; 10 bases match TRBD1. The CDR3 length is 15 residues. CDR1 SGDLS and CDR2 YYNGEE come from the germline V gene. V lost 3 bases and J lost 1; bases outside the gene matches: 1.

V gene TRBV5-6 combines with J gene TRBJ1-3; 7 bases line up with TRBD1. Germline V CDR1 and CDR2: SGHDT, YYEEEE. J was trimmed by 0 bases and V by 2 bases; bases with no gene match: 2. CDR3 length: 15 amino acids. CDR3 DNA: TGTGCCAGCAGCTTCGGGGACAGCTCTGGAAACACCATATATTTT. Its protein product is CASSFGDSSGNTIYF.

This chain joins TRBV3-1 (or the pseudogene TRBV3-2) and TRBJ2-5; no clear D gene. The V end lost 4 bases, the J end lost 5 bases, and 5 bases lay between the germline ends. This CDR3 has 11 residues. Germline V CDR1 and CDR2: LGHDT, YNNKEL (reference sequence). CDR3: CASSLRETQYF. CDR3 in DNA: TGTGCCAGCAGCCTCAGGGAGACCCAGTACTTC.

The chain is built from TRBV19 and TRBJ2-1; D gene ambiguous. Deletions cut 4 bases from V and 1 base from J, with 11 bases between. The CDR3 runs 15 residues. Per germline, CDR1 LNHDA and CDR2 SQIVND (reference sequence). CDR3 DNA: TGTGCCAGTAGTACCACTCCCGGTTCCTACAATGAGCAGTTCTTC. It translates to CASSTTPGSYNEQFF.

V gene TRBV6-5 combines with J gene TRBJ1-4; 9 bases are shared with TRBD1. Germline loops: CDR1 MNHEY, CDR2 SVGAGI. V trimming: 9 bases; J trimming: 4 bases; junction bases outside the gene matches: 3. There are 13 residues in the CDR3. The DNA for the CDR3 is TGTGCCAGGGGGGACAGGGTTAATGAAAAACTGTTTTTT. This codes for CARGDRVNEKLFF.

The chain combines TRBV7-2 with TRBJ1-2, with D unclear. V lost 5 bases and J lost 4, with 20 bases in between. The CDR3 runs 16 residues. The V gene's germline CDR1 is SGHTA and CDR2 FQGNSA. The CDR3 loop is CASSPFQGRASYGYTF. DNA for the CDR3: TGTGCCAGCAGCCCTTTCCAAGGGAGAGCCTCCTATGGCTACACCTTC.